Listed here are 20 T cell receptor beta chains from one sample, sequenced in a study of vaccination effects on CD4 cells after COVID-19. Sequencing in the ViraFEST assay came after antigen-specific CD4+ T cells had been expanded with viral peptide pools, which were used to stimulate PBMC. CD4+ T cells were isolated after around 10 days of culture. Nobody among the vaccine recipients had prior SARS-CoV-2 infection (nucleocapsid antibodies were negative). These receptors' antigens are unknown. The assay was immunoSEQ multiplex PCR, and TCRdb's table has in-frame clones only and misses some. The repertoire includes roughly 65,000 clones, approximately 76% of them detected once, and around 2.7% sits in the top ten. The sample was CD4+ T cells from PBMCs cultured with HCoV-NL63 spike peptides, taken before COVID-19 vaccination. These receptors were taken from a human donor who received a COVID-19 vaccine.

The CDR3 coding sequence is TGTGCCAGTAGTATGACAGGGGCCCCGAACACTGAAGCTTTCTTT. Its protein product is CASSMTGAPNTEAFF. The chain combines TRBV19 with TRBJ1-1; TRBD1 aligns across 8 bases. The CDR3 totals 15 residues. Looked up from germline, CDR1 is LNHDA and CDR2 is SQIVND (reference sequence). The J segment lost 1 base and the V segment lost 3 bases, leaving 4 bases of the junction unmatched.

In its sample, this clone was seen a few times. The chain carries TRBV25-1 and TRBJ2-3; 8 bases agree with TRBD2. Germline values: CDR1 MGHDK, CDR2 SYGVNS. V was clipped by 7 bases and J by 8 bases; unmatched bases: 5. The CDR3 is 12 residues long. In DNA form, the CDR3 reads TGTGCCAGCAAAGCGGGGGCGGCTACGCAGTATTTT. Its translation: CASKAGAATQYF.

This clone has more than one count but fewer than ten. The chain joins TRBV5-1 to TRBJ2-2, with a possible D match to TRBD1 (6 bases). In germline, CDR1 is SGHRS, CDR2 YFSETQ. This CDR3 is 14 amino acids long. V was trimmed by 5 bases and J by 1 base, leaving 9 bases between them. CDR3 in DNA: TGCGCCAGCAGGGCGACAGGGAACACCGGGGAGCTGTTTTTT. Protein: CASRATGNTGELFF.

The CDR3 sequence is CASSYPLAGAHPGTQYF. Written as DNA, the CDR3 is TGTGCCAGCAGTTACCCTCTAGCGGGGGCCCACCCGGGGACCCAGTACTTC. This chain connects TRBV6-2 or TRBV6-3 to TRBJ2-5, with 10 bases lining up with TRBD2. The V gene end was trimmed by 2 bases and the J gene end by 7 bases; junction bases not matched to a gene: 13. Looked up from germline, CDR1 is MNHEY and CDR2 is SVGEGT. The CDR3 runs to 17 residues.

In its sample, this clone was seen a few times. The chain links TRBV9 to TRBJ2-2; tentatively, D is TRBD1 or TRBD2 (6 bases each). Germline assignment: CDR1 SGDLS and CDR2 YYNGEE. V lost 1 base and J 0 bases, leaving 13 bases between the germline ends. This CDR3 region has 17 residues. CDR3 sequence (DNA): TGTGCCAGCAGCGTACTTGGAGGGGGGCCGAACACCGGGGAGCTGTTTTTT. This gives the protein CASSVLGGGPNTGELFF.

Only a few counts were recorded for this clone. The chain couples TRBV12-3 or TRBV12-4 to TRBJ1-1, with a tentative D call TRBD1 (6 bases). This CDR3 contains 11 residues. The ends were cut back, 8 bases at V and 11 bases at J, with 15 bases in the middle. CDR3 sequence: CASYLNRDAFF. The CDR3 region has the DNA TGTGCCAGCTACCTAAACAGGGATGCTTTCTTT.

This clone was seen just once. The V call is TRBV2, the J call TRBJ2-2; 8 nucleotides match TRBD2. V trimming: 3 bases; J trimming: 5 bases; junction bases outside the gene matches: 5. The CDR3 is 15 residues long. Germline-derived CDR1 and CDR2 are SNHLY and FYNNEI. The CDR3 sequence: CASSDNGGGTGELFF. The CDR3 nucleotides read TGTGCCAGCAGTGACAACGGGGGGGGGACCGGGGAGCTGTTTTTT.

This chain uses TRBV4-1 with TRBJ1-1; D ambiguous. The germline CDR1 and CDR2 sequences are MGHRA and YSYEKL. The CDR3 spans 15 residues. Deletions cut 1 base from V and 2 bases from J, with 11 bases between. Here the CDR3 DNA reads TGCGCCAGCAGCCAAGTATCGGGCTCTAACACTGAAGCTTTCTTT. This sequence encodes CASSQVSGSNTEAFF.

This clone showed up just a few times. The chain has TRBV2 and TRBJ2-2; no clear D. This CDR3 comprises 13 residues. From germline, CDR1 is SNHLY and CDR2 FYNNEI. The V end was cut by 4 bases, the J end by 5 bases, with 8 bases between. The CDR3 protein is CASSGSRTGELFF. CDR3 nucleotides: TGTGCCAGCAGTGGATCCCGAACCGGGGAGCTGTTTTTT.

The chain combines TRBV7-2 with TRBJ2-1; 7 nucleotides match TRBD2. The CDR3 is made up of 14 amino acids. CDR1 SGHTA and CDR2 FQGNSA come from the germline V gene. V gave up 3 bases and J gave up 7 bases; unmatched junction bases: 6. Here the CDR3 DNA reads TGTGCCAGCAGCTTCTCTGGGGGGGGGAATGAGCAGTTCTTC. Translated, it gives CASSFSGGGNEQFF. The whole variable domain, remainder taken from reference TRBV7-2 and TRBJ2-1, is GAGVSQSPSNKVTEKGKDVELRCDPISGHTALYWYRQSLGQGLEFLIYFQGNSAPDKSGLPSDRFSAERTGGSVSTLTIQRTQQEDSAVYLCASSFSGGGNEQFFGPGTRLTVL.

V is TRBV11-2 and J is TRBJ2-3, with 8 bases identical to TRBD1. J lost 3 bases, V lost 4 bases, and 18 bases had no gene match. There are 19 residues in the CDR3. Germline V lookup: CDR1 SGHAT, CDR2 FQNNGV. The CDR3 coding sequence is TGTGCCAGCAGCTCCCCCAACCGACAGGGGAAATCAGCAACAGATACGCAGTATTTT. This translates into CASSSPNRQGKSATDTQYF.

The chain carries TRBV18 and TRBJ1-4; a possible D gene is TRBD1 (5 bases). The germline V gene has CDR1 KGHSH and CDR2 LQKENI. The length of the CDR3 is 13 residues. V was clipped by 4 bases and J by 3 bases, with 6 bases between them. The CDR3 spells CASSRGANEKLFF. The CDR3, as DNA: TGTGCCAGCTCACGGGGGGCTAATGAAAAACTGTTTTTT. Full variable domain (outside the CDR3, taken from reference TRBV18 and TRBJ1-4): NAGVMQNPRHLVRRRGQEARLRCSPMKGHSHVYWYRQLPEEGLKFMVYLQKENIIDESGMPKERFSAEFPKEGPSILRIQQVVRGDSAAYFCASSRGANEKLFFGSGTQLSVL.

The rearrangement links TRBV5-1 to TRBJ2-6, with TRBD1 identical over 9 bases. The ends lost 4 bases at V and 0 bases at J; junction bases unmatched: 11. The germline V gene encodes CDR1 SGHRS and CDR2 YFSETQ. This CDR3 comprises 19 residues. The DNA for the CDR3 is TGCGCCAGCAGCCAACCAGTTGGACAGGGGCTCTCTGGGGCCAACGTCCTGACTTTC. Its protein product is CASSQPVGQGLSGANVLTF.

CDR3 loop: CATSDPTGGGNQPQHF. The CDR3 DNA follows: TGTGCCACCAGTGATCCTACAGGGGGAGGTAATCAGCCCCAGCATTTT. This sequence joins TRBV24-1 and TRBJ1-5, with 8 positions matching TRBD1. The CDR3 has 16 amino acids. CDR1 and CDR2 from the germline V gene are KGHDR and SFDVKD. J lost 4 bases, V lost 3 bases, and 7 bases had no gene match.

The chain has TRBV2 and TRBJ2-7, with 10 bases aligning to TRBD1. This CDR3 spans 14 amino acids. Trimming removed 7 bases from V and 6 bases from J; junction bases left unmatched: 9. Germline V CDR1 and CDR2: SNHLY, FYNNEI. The CDR3 loop is CASTLGQGVSEQYV. CDR3 nucleotide sequence: TGTGCCAGCACCCTAGGACAGGGGGTTTCCGAGCAGTACGTC.

The chain is built from TRBV7-2 and TRBJ2-5; D unclear. V was trimmed by 0 bases and J by 1 base, leaving 6 bases between them. Germline CDR1 SGHTA, CDR2 FQGNSA. There are 14 residues in the CDR3. The CDR3 reads CASSLAGFQETQYF. CDR3 DNA sequence: TGTGCCAGCAGCTTAGCGGGTTTCCAAGAGACCCAGTACTTC. Using reference TRBV7-2 and TRBJ2-5 for the parts outside the CDR3, the full variable domain is GAGVSQSPSNKVTEKGKDVELRCDPISGHTALYWYRQSLGQGLEFLIYFQGNSAPDKSGLPSDRFSAERTGGSVSTLTIQRTQQEDSAVYLCASSLAGFQETQYFGPGTRLLVL.

This chain connects TRBV5-1 to TRBJ1-2, with D possibly being TRBD1 (5 bases). Germline CDR1 is SGHRS and CDR2 is YFSETQ. This CDR3 has 18 amino acids. Trimming removed 3 bases at V and 4 bases at J, with 25 bases between. DNA of the CDR3: TGCGCCAGCAGCTCAATCCCCGCTGCAGGGAGGGGCGGCTATGGCTACACCTTC. This codes for CASSSIPAAGRGGYGYTF. Drawing the rest from reference TRBV5-1 and TRBJ1-2, the complete variable domain is KAGVTQTPRYLIKTRGQQVTLSCSPISGHRSVSWYQQTPGQGLQFLFEYFSETQRNKGNFPGRFSGRQFSNSRSEMNVSTLELGDSALYLCASSSIPAAGRGGYGYTFGSGTRLTVV.

The chain is built from TRBV7-2 and TRBJ2-3, with D possibly matching TRBD1 (6 bases). Germline V CDR1 and CDR2: SGHTA, FQGNSA. The length of the CDR3 is 15 residues. V was shortened by 2 bases and J by 6 bases, with 15 bases between the two germline ends. The CDR3 loop reads CASSLTGWGLDTQYF. The CDR3 coding sequence is TGTGCCAGCAGCTTAACGGGGTGGGGGCTGGATACGCAGTATTTT.

The rearrangement uses TRBV7-6 and TRBJ1-3, with TRBD1 matching 7 bases. This CDR3 is 15 amino acids long. With 1 base clipped from V and 6 bases from J, the junction kept 6 bases outside the gene matches. The germline CDR1 and CDR2 sequences are SGHVS and FNYEAQ. The CDR3 DNA is TGTGCCAGCAGCTTAGGAGCAGGGGGAGTAAACACCATATATTTT. It yields the protein CASSLGAGGVNTIYF. Looking up the rest from reference TRBV7-6 and TRBJ1-3 gives the full variable domain: GAGVSQSPRYKVTKRGQDVALRCDPISGHVSLYWYRQALGQGPEFLTYFNYEAQQDKSGLPNDRFSAERPEGSISTLTIQRTEQRDSAMYRCASSLGAGGVNTIYFGEGSWLTVV.

By share of the sample, this clone is medium-sized (0.01 to 0.1%). This chain uses TRBV18 with TRBJ2-3, with a tentative D call TRBD2 (6 bases). Germline CDR1 is KGHSH and CDR2 is LQKENI. Trimming removed 4 bases from V and 0 bases from J, with 11 bases in between. This CDR3 is 15 amino acids long. In DNA, the CDR3 is TGTGCCAGCTCACTGGACTACCTAAGCACAGATACGCAGTATTTT. Protein: CASSLDYLSTDTQYF.